This T cell receptor (beta chain) was profiled in a study of OX40 agonist ivuxolimab in advanced cancers. Overall study context: Participants, roughly 81% male, averaged roughly 60 years of age, ranging from about 23 to 80. Points from the study as a whole: Averaged across samples, CD8+ T cells carried more expanded clones than CD4+ did.

Libraries were prepared by immunoSEQ multiplex PCR; TCRdb keeps only in-frame clonotypes and omits some of them. The sample lists 70,000 to 100,000 clones; approximately 80% were seen once. Notes on this clone: The antigen is unknown.

Specimen: CD4+ or CD8+ T cells sorted from blood, collected in a trial of the OX40 agonist ivuxolimab. This TCR was recovered from an adult with an advanced solid tumor such as melanoma, head and neck, liver or kidney cancer.

As DNA, the CDR3 is TGTGCCAGCAGTCTCGGACTATCGGATACGCAGTATTTT. Translating it yields CASSLGLSDTQYF. The gene calls are TRBV6-1 and TRBJ2-3, with D possibly matching TRBD2 (6 bases). Deletions cut 5 bases from V and 6 bases from J, with 12 bases between. The CDR3 is 13 amino acids. Germline V gives CDR1 MNHNS, CDR2 SASEGT.